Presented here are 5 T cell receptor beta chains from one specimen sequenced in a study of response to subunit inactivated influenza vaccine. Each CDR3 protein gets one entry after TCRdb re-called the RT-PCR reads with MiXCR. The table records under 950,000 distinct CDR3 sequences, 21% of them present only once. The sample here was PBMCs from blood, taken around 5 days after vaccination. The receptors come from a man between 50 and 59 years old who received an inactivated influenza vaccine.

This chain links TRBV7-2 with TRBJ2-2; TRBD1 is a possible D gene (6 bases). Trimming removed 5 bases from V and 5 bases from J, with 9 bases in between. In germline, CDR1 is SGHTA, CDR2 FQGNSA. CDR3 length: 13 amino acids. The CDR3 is CASSTGQTGELFF. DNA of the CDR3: TGTGCCAGCAGCACAGGGCAGACCGGGGAGCTGTTTTTT. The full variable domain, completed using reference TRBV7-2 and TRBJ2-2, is GAGVSQSPSNKVTEKGKDVELRCDPISGHTALYWYRQSLGQGLEFLIYFQGNSAPDKSGLPSDRFSAERTGGSVSTLTIQRTQQEDSAVYLCASSTGQTGELFFGEGSRLTVL.

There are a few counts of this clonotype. The CDR3 sequence: CASKGAGVSNQPQHF. The CDR3 DNA reads TGTGCCAGCAAAGGTGCGGGAGTTAGCAATCAGCCCCAGCATTTT. The rearrangement links TRBV6-1 to TRBJ1-5, with no clear D. From germline, CDR1 is MNHNS and CDR2 SASEGT. The CDR3 loop spans 15 amino acids. The V end lost 7 bases, the J end lost 0 bases, and 13 bases lay between the germline ends.

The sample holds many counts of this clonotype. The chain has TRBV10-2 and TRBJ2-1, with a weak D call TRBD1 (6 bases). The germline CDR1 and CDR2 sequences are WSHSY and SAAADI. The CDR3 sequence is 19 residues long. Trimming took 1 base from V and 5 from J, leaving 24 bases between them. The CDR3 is CASSEFRGPKHGQHNEQFF. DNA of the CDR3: TGCGCCAGCAGTGAGTTCAGGGGTCCAAAACATGGGCAACACAATGAGCAGTTCTTC.

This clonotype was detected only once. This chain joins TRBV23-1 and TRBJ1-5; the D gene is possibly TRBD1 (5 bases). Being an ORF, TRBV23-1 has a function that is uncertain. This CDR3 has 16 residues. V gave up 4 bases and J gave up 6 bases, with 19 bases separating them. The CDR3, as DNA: TGCGCCAGCAGTCCCAACCCGGGGGGGGGTATTCAGCCCCAGCATTTT. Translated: CASSPNPGGGIQPQHF.

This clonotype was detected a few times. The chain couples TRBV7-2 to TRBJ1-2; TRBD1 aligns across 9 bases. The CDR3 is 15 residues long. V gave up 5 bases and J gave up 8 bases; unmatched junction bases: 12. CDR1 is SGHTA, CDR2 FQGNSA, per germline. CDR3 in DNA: TGTGCCAGCAGCCCCGGGACAGGGCGTCCGGGCGGCTACACCTTC. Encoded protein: CASSPGTGRPGGYTF.